The sequence of this T cell receptor (beta chain) was determined in a study of CD8+CD57+ T cells in acquired aplastic anemia. For the study at large: The DNA of sorted CD4+ and CD8+ cells averaged 3.2 ug. Read counts for CD4+ cells (from healthy donors) averaged approximately 10 million. Study conclusions and caveats: Overlap between patients and controls comprised 25 to 35 CD8+ CDR3 sequences.

TCR beta VDJ and CDR3 profiling used genomic DNA as template. A single record per CDR3 protein comes from TCRdb applying MiXCR to the reads. This sample carries roughly 170,000 distinct CDR3 sequences, under 75% of them seen once, and the ten largest clones take 45%. The CDR3 totals 13 residues. V lost 4 bases and J 9 bases, leaving 14 bases between the germline ends. Germline lookup yields CDR1 SEHNR and CDR2 FQNEAQ (reference sequence). This clonotype was observed once. Antigen unknown. The genes are TRBV7-9 and TRBJ2-3, with D possibly matching TRBD2 (6 bases). The material sequenced was sorted CD4+, CD8+, or CD8+CD57+ T cells (not recorded which) from PBMCs. This TCR was recovered from a human donor in good health. For the CDR3, the DNA is TGTGCCAGCAGCTGGGGGGTTGACGAGACGCAGTATTTT. Translation gives CASSWGVDETQYF.